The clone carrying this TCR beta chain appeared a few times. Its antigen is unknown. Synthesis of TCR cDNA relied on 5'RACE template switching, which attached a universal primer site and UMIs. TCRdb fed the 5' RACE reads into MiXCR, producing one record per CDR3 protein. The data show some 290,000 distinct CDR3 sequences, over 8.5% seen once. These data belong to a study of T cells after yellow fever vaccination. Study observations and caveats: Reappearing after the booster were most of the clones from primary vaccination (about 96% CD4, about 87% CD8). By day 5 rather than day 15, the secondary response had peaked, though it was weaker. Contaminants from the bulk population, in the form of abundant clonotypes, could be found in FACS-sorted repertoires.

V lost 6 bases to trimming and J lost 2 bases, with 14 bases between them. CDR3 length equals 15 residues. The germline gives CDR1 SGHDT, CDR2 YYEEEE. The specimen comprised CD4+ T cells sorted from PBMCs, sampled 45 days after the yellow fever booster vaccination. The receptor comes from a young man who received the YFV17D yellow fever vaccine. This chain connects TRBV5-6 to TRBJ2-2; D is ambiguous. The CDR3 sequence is CASTRHPLNTGELFF. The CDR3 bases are TGTGCCAGCACCCGACACCCCCTAAACACCGGGGAGCTGTTTTTT.